This TCR beta chain derives from a study of technical replicates of blood from four donors (dated by TCRdb to 2016 to 2017). On this clone itself: No antigen is known for it. No base quality values were provided; no much bigger clone lies one nucleotide off.

Library prep was done by the immunoSEQ multiplex PCR assay. As stored in TCRdb, this immuneACCESS dataset retains in-frame rearrangements with V and J assigned. A fraction of the clones does not appear; measured against another copy, unresolved V genes explain less than half of the discrepancy, and the remainder lacks a known reason. This sample comprises over 50,000 clones, nearly 95% of them detected only once. Roughly 4.2% of the sample belongs to the ten largest clones. This TCR was sampled from a human donor in good health. Some clones in this sample may be carry-over from other donors' samples. The material sequenced was PBMCs.

The DNA sequence is as follows: TGTGCCAGCAGATCCCAGGGCAACTCCTACGAGCAGTACTTC. This codes for CASRSQGNSYEQYF. The rearranged segments are TRBV7-2 and TRBJ2-7, and possibly TRBD1, on 5 matching bases. The trim is 6 bases for V and 0 bases for J, with a gap of 12 bases between the germline ends. As encoded in the germline V gene, CDR1 is SGHTA while CDR2 is FQGNSA. CDR3 length: 14 amino acids, cysteine to phenylalanine. The retained sequence is limited to the CDR3, 42 bases, with the frame set at the first base.